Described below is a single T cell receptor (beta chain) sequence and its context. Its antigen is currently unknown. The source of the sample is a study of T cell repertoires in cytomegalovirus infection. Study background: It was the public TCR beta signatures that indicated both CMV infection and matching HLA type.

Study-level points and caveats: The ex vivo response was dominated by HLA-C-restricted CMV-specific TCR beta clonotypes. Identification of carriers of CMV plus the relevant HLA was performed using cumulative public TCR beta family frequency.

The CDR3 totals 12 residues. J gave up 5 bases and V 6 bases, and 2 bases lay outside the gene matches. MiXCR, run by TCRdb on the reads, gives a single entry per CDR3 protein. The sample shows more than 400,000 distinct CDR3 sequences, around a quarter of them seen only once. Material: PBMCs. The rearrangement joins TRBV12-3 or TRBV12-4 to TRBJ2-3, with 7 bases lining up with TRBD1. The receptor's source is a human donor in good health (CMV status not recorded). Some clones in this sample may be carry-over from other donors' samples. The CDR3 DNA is TGTGCCAGCAGGTCAGGGGGAGATACGCAGTATTTT. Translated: CASRSGGDTQYF.